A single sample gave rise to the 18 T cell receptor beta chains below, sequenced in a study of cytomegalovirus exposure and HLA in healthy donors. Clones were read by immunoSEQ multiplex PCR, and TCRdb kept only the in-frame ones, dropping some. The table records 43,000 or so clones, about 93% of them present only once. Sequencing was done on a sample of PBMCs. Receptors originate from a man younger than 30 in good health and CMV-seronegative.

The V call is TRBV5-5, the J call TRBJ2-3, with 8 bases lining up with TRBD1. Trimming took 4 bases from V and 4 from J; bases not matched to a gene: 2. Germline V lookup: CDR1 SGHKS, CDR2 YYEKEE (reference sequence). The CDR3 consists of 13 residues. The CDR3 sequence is CASSTQGADTQYF. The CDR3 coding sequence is TGTGCCAGCAGCACACAGGGGGCAGATACGCAGTATTTT.

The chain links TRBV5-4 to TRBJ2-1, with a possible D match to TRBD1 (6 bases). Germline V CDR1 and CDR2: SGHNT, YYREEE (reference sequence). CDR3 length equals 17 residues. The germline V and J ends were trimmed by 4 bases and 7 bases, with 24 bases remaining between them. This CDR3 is CASSPPGHRDSGNEQFF. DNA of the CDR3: TGTGCCAGCAGCCCACCGGGTCACAGGGATTCGGGTAATGAGCAGTTCTTC. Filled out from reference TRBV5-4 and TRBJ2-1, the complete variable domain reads ETGVTQSPTHLIKTRGQQVTLRCSSQSGHNTVSWYQQALGQGPQFIFQYYREEENGRGNFPPRFSGLQFPNYSSELNVNALELDDSALYLCASSPPGHRDSGNEQFFGPGTRLTVL.

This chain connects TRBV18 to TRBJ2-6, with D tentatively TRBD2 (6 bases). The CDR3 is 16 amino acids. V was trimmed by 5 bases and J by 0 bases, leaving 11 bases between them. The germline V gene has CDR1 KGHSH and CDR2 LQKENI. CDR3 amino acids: CASSYTGDSGANVLTF. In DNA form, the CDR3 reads TGTGCCAGCTCATACACGGGAGACTCTGGGGCCAACGTCCTGACTTTC.

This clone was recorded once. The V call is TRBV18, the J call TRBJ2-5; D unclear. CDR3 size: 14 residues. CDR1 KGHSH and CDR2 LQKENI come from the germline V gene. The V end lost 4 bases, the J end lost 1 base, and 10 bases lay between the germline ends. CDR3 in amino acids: CASSRSASQETQYF. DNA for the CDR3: TGTGCCAGCTCACGGTCTGCCAGCCAAGAGACCCAGTACTTC.

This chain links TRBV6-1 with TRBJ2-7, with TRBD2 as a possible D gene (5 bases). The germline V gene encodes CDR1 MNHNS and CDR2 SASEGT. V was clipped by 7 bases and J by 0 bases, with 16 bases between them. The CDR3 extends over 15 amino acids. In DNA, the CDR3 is TGTGCCAGCAACTTGGAGTCTAGCTCCTCCTACGAGCAGTACTTC. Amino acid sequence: CASNLESSSSYEQYF.

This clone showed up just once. The CDR3 is CASRRDGSYEQYF. As DNA, the CDR3 is TGTGCCAGCAGACGGGACGGGAGCTACGAGCAGTACTTC. The J gene is TRBJ2-7, the V gene TRBV28; maybe TRBD2 (6 bases). The germline gives CDR1 MDHEN, CDR2 SYDVKM. The CDR3 consists of 13 residues. V gave up 6 bases and J gave up 3 bases, with 12 bases separating them.

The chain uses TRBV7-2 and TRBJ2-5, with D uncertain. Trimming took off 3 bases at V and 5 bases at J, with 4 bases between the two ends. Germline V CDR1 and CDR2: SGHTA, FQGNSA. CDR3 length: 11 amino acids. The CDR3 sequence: CASSFVETQYF. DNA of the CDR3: TGTGCCAGCAGCTTCGTGGAGACCCAGTACTTC.

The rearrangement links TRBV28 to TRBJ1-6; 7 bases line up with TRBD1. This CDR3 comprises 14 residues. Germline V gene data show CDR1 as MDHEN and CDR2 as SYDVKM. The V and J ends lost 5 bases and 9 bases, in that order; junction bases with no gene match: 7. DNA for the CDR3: TGTGCCAGCAGTCTCACAGGGGTGGTTTCACCCCTCCACTTT. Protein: CASSLTGVVSPLHF.

CDR3 protein: CASIPGQPNEKLFF. Written as DNA, the CDR3 is TGTGCCAGCATTCCGGGACAGCCTAATGAAAAACTGTTTTTT. The chain uses TRBV6-5 and TRBJ1-4, with TRBD1 matching 7 bases. Per the germline V gene, CDR1 is MNHEY and CDR2 is SVGAGI. Unmatched junction bases numbered 5, after V lost 7 bases and J lost 3 bases. The CDR3 length is 14 residues.

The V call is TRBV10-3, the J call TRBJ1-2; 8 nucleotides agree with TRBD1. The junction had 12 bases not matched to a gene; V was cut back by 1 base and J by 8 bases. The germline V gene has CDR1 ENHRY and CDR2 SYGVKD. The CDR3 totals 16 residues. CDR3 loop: CAISELVGRGRGGYTF. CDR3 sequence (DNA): TGTGCCATCAGTGAGTTAGTCGGCAGGGGGCGCGGCGGCTACACCTTC.

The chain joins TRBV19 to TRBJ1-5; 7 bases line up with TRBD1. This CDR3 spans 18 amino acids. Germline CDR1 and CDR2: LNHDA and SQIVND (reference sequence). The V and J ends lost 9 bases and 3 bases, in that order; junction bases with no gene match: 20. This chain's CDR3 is CASTLKWFRDSHNQPQHF. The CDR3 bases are TGTGCCAGCACTCTTAAATGGTTCCGGGACAGCCACAATCAGCCCCAGCATTTT.

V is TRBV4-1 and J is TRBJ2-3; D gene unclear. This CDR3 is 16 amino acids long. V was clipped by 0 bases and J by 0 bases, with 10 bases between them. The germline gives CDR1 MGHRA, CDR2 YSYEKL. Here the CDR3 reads CASSQEREPSTDTQYF. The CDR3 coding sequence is TGCGCCAGCAGCCAAGAGAGAGAACCTAGCACAGATACGCAGTATTTT.

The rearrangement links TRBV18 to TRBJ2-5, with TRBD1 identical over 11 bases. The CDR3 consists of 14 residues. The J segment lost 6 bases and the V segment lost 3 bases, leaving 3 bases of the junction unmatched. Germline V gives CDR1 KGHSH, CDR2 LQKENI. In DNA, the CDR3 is TGTGCCAGCTCACCTGGGACAGGGGGAAAGACCCAGTACTTC. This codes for CASSPGTGGKTQYF. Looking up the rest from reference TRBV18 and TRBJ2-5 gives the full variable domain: NAGVMQNPRHLVRRRGQEARLRCSPMKGHSHVYWYRQLPEEGLKFMVYLQKENIIDESGMPKERFSAEFPKEGPSILRIQQVVRGDSAAYFCASSPGTGGKTQYFGPGTRLLVL.

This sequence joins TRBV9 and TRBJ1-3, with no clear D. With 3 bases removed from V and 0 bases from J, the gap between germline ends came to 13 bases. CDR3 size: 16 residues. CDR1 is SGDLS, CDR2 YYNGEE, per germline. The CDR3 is CASSAYFPGSGNTIYF. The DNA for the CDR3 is TGTGCCAGCAGCGCATACTTTCCGGGCTCTGGAAACACCATATATTTT.

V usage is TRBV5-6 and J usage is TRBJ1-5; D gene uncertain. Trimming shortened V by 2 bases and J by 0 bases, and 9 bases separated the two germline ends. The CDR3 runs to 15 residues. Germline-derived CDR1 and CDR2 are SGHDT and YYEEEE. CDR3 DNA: TGTGCCAGCAGCTTATACAGTTATAGCAATCAGCCCCAGCATTTT. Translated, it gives CASSLYSYSNQPQHF.

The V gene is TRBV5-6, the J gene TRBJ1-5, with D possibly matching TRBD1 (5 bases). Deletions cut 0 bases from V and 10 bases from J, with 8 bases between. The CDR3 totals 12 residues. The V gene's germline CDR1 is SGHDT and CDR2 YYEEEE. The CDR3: CASSLVGEPQHF. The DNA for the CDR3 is TGTGCCAGCAGCTTGGTAGGGGAACCCCAGCATTTT.

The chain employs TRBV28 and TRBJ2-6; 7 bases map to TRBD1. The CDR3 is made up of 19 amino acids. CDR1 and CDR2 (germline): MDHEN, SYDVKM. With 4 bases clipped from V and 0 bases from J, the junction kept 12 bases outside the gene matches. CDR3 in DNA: TGTGCCAGCAGTTCTATGAGGACAGGATTTTTCTCTGGGGCCAACGTCCTGACTTTC. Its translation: CASSSMRTGFFSGANVLTF.

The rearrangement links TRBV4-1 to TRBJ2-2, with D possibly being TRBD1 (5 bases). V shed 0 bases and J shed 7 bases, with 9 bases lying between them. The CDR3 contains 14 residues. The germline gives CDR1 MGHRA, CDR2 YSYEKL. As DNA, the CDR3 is TGCGCCAGCAGCCAAGACCCAGGGATCGGGGAGCTGTTTTTT. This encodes CASSQDPGIGELFF.